This T cell receptor (beta chain) is from a study of blood T cell repertoires in COVID-19. Study background: Sites across the United States, Italy and Spain contributed samples from acute and convalescent COVID-19. In each case, the material was cDNA or gDNA derived from T cells, B-cell-depleted T cells, or PBMCs.

Per the original data handling: Estimates of nucleated cell counts were drawn from the amplification of reference gene primers. Profiling relied on immunoSEQ multiplex PCR, and the TCRdb table lists in-frame clones only, not all of them. V, J and clone size are taken as reported in that table, and D and trimming were inferred from the DNA itself. The table records tens of thousands of clones, 80% to 90% of them present only once. A Seattle source enrolled patients during active infection and followed them longitudinally. This receptor was taken from a man aged 40-55 years with COVID-19, enrolled during active disease. Sequencing was carried out using peripheral blood.

CDR3 DNA sequence: TGCGCCAGCAGCCCCAGGGTTATTCGGTCACCCCTCCACTTT. This codes for CASSPRVIRSPLHF. The rearrangement joins TRBV4-1 to TRBJ1-6; maybe TRBD1 (5 bases). The germline gives CDR1 MGHRA, CDR2 YSYEKL. This CDR3 is built from 14 residues. Trimming took 4 bases from V and 10 from J, leaving 14 bases between them.